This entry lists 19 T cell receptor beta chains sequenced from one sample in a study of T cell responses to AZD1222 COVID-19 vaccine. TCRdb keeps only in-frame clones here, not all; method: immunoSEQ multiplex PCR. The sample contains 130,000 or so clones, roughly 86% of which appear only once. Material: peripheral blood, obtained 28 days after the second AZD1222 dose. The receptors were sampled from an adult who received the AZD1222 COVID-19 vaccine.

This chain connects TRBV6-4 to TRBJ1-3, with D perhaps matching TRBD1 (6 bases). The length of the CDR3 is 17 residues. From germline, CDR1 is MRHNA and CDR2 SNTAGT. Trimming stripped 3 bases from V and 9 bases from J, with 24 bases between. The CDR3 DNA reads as TGTGCCAGCAGTGAGTTCAGCTCGGACAGCCCGCGGGTCACCATATATTTT. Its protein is CASSEFSSDSPRVTIYF.

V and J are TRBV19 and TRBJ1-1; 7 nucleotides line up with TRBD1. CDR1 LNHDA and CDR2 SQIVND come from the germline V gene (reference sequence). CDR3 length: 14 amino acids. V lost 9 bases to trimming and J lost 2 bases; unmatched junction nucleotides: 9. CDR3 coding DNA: TGTGCCAGCCGCTATGGGACAGCTAACACTGAAGCTTTCTTT. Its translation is CASRYGTANTEAFF.

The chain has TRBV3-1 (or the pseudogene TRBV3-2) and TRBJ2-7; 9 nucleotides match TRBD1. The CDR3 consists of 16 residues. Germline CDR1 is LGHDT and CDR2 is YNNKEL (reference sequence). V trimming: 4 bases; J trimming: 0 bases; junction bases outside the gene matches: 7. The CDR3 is CASSRGTGRSSYEQYF. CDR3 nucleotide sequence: TGTGCCAGCAGCCGAGGGACAGGGCGTTCCTCCTACGAGCAGTACTTC.

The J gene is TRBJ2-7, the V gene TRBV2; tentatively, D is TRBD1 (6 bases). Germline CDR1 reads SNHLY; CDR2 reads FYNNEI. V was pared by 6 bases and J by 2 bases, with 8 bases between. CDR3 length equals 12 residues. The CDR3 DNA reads TGTGCCAGCAGCGGACAGACCTACGAGCAGTACTTC. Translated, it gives CASSGQTYEQYF.

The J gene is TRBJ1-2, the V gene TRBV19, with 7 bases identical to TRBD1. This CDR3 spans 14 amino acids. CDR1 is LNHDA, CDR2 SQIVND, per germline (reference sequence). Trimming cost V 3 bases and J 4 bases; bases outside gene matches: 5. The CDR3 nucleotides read TGTGCCAGTAGTATGAGGGGGCGAGGCTATGGCTACACCTTC. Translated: CASSMRGRGYGYTF.

CDR3 amino acids: CASSLGAKNTEAFF. As DNA, the CDR3 is TGTGCCAGCAGCTTAGGGGCCAAGAACACTGAAGCTTTCTTT. The chain employs TRBV13 and TRBJ1-1; the D is unclear. The CDR3 extends over 14 amino acids. The V gene lost 0 bases and the J gene lost 1 base, with 6 bases spanning the gap. The germline CDR1 and CDR2 sequences are PRHDT and FYEKMQ (reference sequence). The whole variable domain, filled in from reference TRBV13 and TRBJ1-1, reads AAGVIQSPRHLIKEKRETATLKCYPIPRHDTVYWYQQGPGQDPQFLISFYEKMQSDKGSIPDRFSAQQFSDYHSELNMSSLELGDSALYFCASSLGAKNTEAFFGQGTRLTVV.

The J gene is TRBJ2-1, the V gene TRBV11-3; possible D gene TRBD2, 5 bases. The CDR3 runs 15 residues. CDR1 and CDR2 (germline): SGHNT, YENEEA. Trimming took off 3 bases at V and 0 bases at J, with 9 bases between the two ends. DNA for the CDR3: TGTGCCAGCAGCTTGCGGGTCGGCTCCTACAATGAGCAGTTCTTC. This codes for CASSLRVGSYNEQFF. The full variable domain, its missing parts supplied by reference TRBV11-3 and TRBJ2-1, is EAGVVQSPRYKIIEKKQPVAFWCNPISGHNTLYWYLQNLGQGPELLIRYENEEAVDDSQLPKDRFSAERLKGVDSTLKIQPAELGDSAVYLCASSLRVGSYNEQFFGPGTRLTVL.

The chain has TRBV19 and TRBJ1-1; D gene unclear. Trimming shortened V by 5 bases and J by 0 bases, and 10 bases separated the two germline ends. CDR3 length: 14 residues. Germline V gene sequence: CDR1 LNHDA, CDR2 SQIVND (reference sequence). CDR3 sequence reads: CASSPGVMNTEAFF. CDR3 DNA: TGTGCCAGTAGTCCCGGGGTTATGAACACTGAAGCTTTCTTT.

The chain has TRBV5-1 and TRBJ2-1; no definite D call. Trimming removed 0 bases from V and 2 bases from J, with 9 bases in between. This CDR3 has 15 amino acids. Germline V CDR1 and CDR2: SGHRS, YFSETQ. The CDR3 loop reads CASSLGASPYNEQFF. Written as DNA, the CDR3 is TGCGCCAGCAGCTTGGGAGCTTCCCCCTACAATGAGCAGTTCTTC.

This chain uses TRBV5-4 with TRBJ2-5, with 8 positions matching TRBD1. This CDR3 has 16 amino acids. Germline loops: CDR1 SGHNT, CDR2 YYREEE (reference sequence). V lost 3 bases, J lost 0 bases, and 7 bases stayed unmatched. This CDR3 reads CASSSRDRRYQETQYF. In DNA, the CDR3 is TGTGCCAGCAGCTCCCGGGACAGGCGGTACCAAGAGACCCAGTACTTC. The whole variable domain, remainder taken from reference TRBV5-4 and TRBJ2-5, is ETGVTQSPTHLIKTRGQQVTLRCSSQSGHNTVSWYQQALGQGPQFIFQYYREEENGRGNFPPRFSGLQFPNYSSELNVNALELDDSALYLCASSSRDRRYQETQYFGPGTRLLVL.

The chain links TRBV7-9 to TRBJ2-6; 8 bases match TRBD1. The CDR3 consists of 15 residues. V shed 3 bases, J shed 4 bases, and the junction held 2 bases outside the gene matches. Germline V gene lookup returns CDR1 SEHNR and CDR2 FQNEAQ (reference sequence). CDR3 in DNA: TGTGCCAGCAGCTTGACAGGGGCCGGGGCCAACGTCCTGACTTTC. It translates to CASSLTGAGANVLTF.

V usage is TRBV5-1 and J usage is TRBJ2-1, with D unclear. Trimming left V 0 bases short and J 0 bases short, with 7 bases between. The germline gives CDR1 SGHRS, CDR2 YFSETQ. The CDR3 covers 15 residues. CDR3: CASSLGGYSYNEQFF. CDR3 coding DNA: TGCGCCAGCAGCTTGGGTGGTTACTCCTACAATGAGCAGTTCTTC. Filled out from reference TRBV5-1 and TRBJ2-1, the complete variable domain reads KAGVTQTPRYLIKTRGQQVTLSCSPISGHRSVSWYQQTPGQGLQFLFEYFSETQRNKGNFPGRFSGRQFSNSRSEMNVSTLELGDSALYLCASSLGGYSYNEQFFGPGTRLTVL.

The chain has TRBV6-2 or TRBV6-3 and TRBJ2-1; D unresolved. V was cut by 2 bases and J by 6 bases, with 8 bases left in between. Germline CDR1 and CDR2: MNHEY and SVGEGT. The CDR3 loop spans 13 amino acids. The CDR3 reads CASSYDAPNEQFF. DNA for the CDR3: TGTGCCAGCAGTTACGACGCGCCCAATGAGCAGTTCTTC.

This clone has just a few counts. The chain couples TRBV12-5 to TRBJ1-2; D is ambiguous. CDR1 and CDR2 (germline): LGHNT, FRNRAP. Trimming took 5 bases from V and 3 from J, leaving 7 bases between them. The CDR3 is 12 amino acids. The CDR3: CASGQVDYGYTF. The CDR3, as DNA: TGTGCTAGTGGTCAGGTGGACTATGGCTACACCTTC.

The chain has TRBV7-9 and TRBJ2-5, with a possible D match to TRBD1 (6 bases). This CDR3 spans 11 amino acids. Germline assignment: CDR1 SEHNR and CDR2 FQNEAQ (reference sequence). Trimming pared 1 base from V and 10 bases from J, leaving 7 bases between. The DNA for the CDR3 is TGTGCCAGCAGCTTAGAAGGGGGCCAGTACTTC. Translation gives CASSLEGGQYF. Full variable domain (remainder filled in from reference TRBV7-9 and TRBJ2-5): DTGVSQNPRHKITKRGQNVTFRCDPISEHNRLYWYRQTLGQGPEFLTYFQNEAQLEKSRLLSDRFSAERPKGSFSTLEIQRTEQGDSAMYLCASSLEGGQYFGPGTRLLVL.

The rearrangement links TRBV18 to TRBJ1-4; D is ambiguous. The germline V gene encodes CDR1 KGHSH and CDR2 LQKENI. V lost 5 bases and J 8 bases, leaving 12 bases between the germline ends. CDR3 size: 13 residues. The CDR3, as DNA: TGTGCCAGCTCAGCCCCGACCAGGGAAAAACTGTTTTTT. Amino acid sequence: CASSAPTREKLFF.

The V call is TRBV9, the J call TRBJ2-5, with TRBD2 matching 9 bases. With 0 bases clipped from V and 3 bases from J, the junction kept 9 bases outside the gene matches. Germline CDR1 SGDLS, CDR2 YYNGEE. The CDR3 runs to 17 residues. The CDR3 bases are TGTGCCAGCAGCGTAGGTGCTAGCGGGGTTGGAGAAGAGACCCAGTACTTC. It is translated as CASSVGASGVGEETQYF.

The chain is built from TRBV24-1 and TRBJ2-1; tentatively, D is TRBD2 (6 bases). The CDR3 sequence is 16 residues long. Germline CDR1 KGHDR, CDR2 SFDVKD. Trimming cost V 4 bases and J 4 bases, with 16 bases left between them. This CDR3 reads CATSDLGGREYNEQFF. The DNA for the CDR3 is TGTGCCACCAGTGACCTCGGGGGAAGAGAGTACAATGAGCAGTTCTTC.

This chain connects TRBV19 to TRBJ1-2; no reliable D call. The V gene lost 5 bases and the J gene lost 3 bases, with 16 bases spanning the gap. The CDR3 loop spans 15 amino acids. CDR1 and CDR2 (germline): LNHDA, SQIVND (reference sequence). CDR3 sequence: CASSGRAVKDYGYTF. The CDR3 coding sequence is TGTGCCAGTAGTGGTCGGGCCGTTAAGGACTATGGCTACACCTTC.